Sequencing of this TCR beta chain was carried out in a study of blood T cell repertoires in COVID-19. Study overall: Material from acute and convalescent COVID-19 was sourced from the United States, Italy and Spain.

The data were produced by immunoSEQ multiplex PCR, yet TCRdb's version contains in-frame clones alone and is incomplete. Of fewer than 150,000 clones listed, more than 85% are singletons. Trimming removed 4 bases at V and 2 bases at J, with 15 bases between. CDR3 size: 15 residues. Looked up from germline, CDR1 is SGDLS and CDR2 is YYNGEE. Sequenced: peripheral blood. This chain uses TRBV9 with TRBJ2-5; D is possibly TRBD2 (6 bases). This receptor was taken from a human donor in a cohort sampled during active COVID-19. The chain's CDR3 is CASSLEEGIQETQYF. DNA for the CDR3: TGTGCCAGCAGCCTAGAGGAGGGAATTCAAGAGACCCAGTACTTC.